A selection of T cell receptor beta chains follows, all from one sample in a study of blood T cell repertoires in COVID-19. Assay used: immunoSEQ multiplex PCR; TCRdb lists only in-frame clones, some missing. The sample shows 65,000 to 90,000 clones, almost 85% of them seen only once. Material for sequencing was peripheral blood. The receptors derive from a man in his sixties with acute or convalescent COVID-19. CDR3s include the opening cysteine and the closing phenylalanine or tryptophan. A D gene is named only where the DNA matches it firmly. Clone size appears in some rows only: once, few, many, or a class for an expanded clone.

TRBJ1-2,TRBV27,NA,NA,CASRGAIWGYTF,TGTGCCAGCAGAGGGGCGATATGGGGCTACACCTTC
TRBJ2-1,TRBV5-1,NA,NA,CASSLVSNEQFF,TGCGCCAGCAGCCTGGTTAGCAATGAGCAGTTCTTC
TRBJ2-2,TRBV5-1,TRBD2,NA,CASSLAKGLAAGELFF,TGCGCCAGCAGCTTGGCCAAAGGCCTAGCGGCCGGGGAGCTGTTTTTT
TRBJ1-4,TRBV5-1,NA,NA,CASSLLPTNEKLFF,TGCGCCAGCAGCCTACTTCCAACTAATGAAAAACTGTTTTTT
TRBJ2-1,TRBV28,TRBD2,once,CASSSGGGTYNEQFF,TGTGCCAGCAGCTCGGGGGGGGGAACCTACAATGAGCAGTTCTTC
TRBJ2-5,TRBV5-6,NA,NA,CASSPGRETQYF,TGTGCCAGCAGCCCGGGGAGGGAGACCCAGTACTTC
TRBJ1-5,TRBV11-2,TRBD1,NA,CASSLQGAYQPQHF,TGTGCCAGCAGCTTACAGGGGGCTTATCAGCCCCAGCATTTT
TRBJ2-1,TRBV4-1,TRBD2,NA,CASSQTGSSGTRSNEQFF,TGCGCCAGCAGCCAAACCGGGAGTAGCGGGACCCGGAGCAATGAGCAGTTCTTC
TRBJ1-2,TRBV18,NA,NA,CASSPPVSYGYTF,TGTGCCAGCTCACCACCGGTCAGCTATGGCTACACCTTC
TRBJ2-1,TRBV19,NA,NA,CASTLASYNEQFF,TGTGCCAGTACGCTAGCCTCCTACAATGAGCAGTTCTTC
TRBJ1-3,TRBV3-1/TRBV3-2,NA,NA,CASSQWADGTPGNTIYF,TGTGCCAGCAGCCAATGGGCCGACGGGACACCTGGAAACACCATATATTTT
TRBJ1-5,TRBV3-1/TRBV3-2,NA,NA,CASSQAGNQPQHF,TGTGCCAGCAGCCAAGCCGGCAATCAGCCCCAGCATTTT
TRBJ2-3,TRBV6-2/TRBV6-3,TRBD2,NA,CASSPGTSGGGASTDTQYF,TGTGCCAGCAGCCCCGGGACTAGCGGGGGAGGCGCCTCCACAGATACGCAGTATTTT
TRBJ2-2,TRBV7-2,TRBD2,few,CASSLLTSGNPGELFF,TGTGCCAGCAGCTTGTTGACTAGCGGGAATCCCGGGGAGCTGTTTTTT
TRBJ2-7,TRBV7-8,NA,once,CASSLVREDEQYF,TGTGCCAGCAGCTTAGTACGAGAGGACGAGCAGTACTTC
TRBJ1-6,TRBV6-2/TRBV6-3,NA,NA,CASSLGVNNSPLHF,TGTGCCAGCAGTTTAGGGGTAAATAATTCACCCCTCCACTTT
TRBJ2-7,TRBV24-1,NA,NA,CATSGAGPIYEQYF,TGTGCCACCAGTGGGGCAGGGCCCATCTACGAGCAGTACTTC
TRBJ2-7,TRBV9,TRBD1,NA,CASSVTGASQYEQYF,TGTGCCAGCAGCGTTACAGGGGCTTCCCAATACGAGCAGTACTTC
TRBJ2-2,TRBV19,NA,NA,CASSRRGDTGELFF,TGTGCCAGTAGCCGCAGGGGGGACACCGGGGAGCTGTTTTTT
TRBJ2-7,TRBV5-1,TRBD1,NA,CASSLLQGADEQYF,TGCGCCAGCAGCTTATTACAGGGGGCAGACGAGCAGTACTTC
TRBJ1-5,TRBV11-2,NA,NA,CASSLDGGPQHF,TGTGCCAGCAGCTTAGACGGCGGGCCCCAGCATTTT
TRBJ2-2,TRBV28,TRBD2,NA,CASSPASGRGELFF,TGTGCCAGCAGTCCGGCTAGCGGGAGAGGGGAGCTGTTTTTT
TRBJ1-1,TRBV6-5,TRBD1,NA,CASSRTGKTEAFF,TGTGCCAGCAGTCGGACAGGGAAAACTGAAGCTTTCTTT
TRBJ2-2,TRBV4-3,NA,NA,CASSQMTGSNTGELFF,TGCGCCAGCAGCCAAATGACAGGATCGAACACCGGGGAGCTGTTTTTT
TRBJ1-1,TRBV4-2,TRBD1,NA,CASSQAQGATFF,TGTGCCAGCAGCCAAGCCCAGGGGGCGACTTTCTTT
TRBJ1-2,TRBV7-3,NA,NA,CASSPSGGALYGYTF,TGTGCCAGCAGCCCGAGTGGGGGCGCCTTATATGGCTACACCTTC
TRBJ1-2,TRBV5-4,NA,NA,CASSLGSTNYGYTF,TGTGCCAGCAGCTTGGGTTCCACTAACTATGGCTACACCTTC
TRBJ2-7,TRBV6-5,NA,once,CASSSSGTGYYEQYF,TGTGCCAGCAGTTCCTCCGGGACTGGTTACTACGAGCAGTACTTC
TRBJ2-3,TRBV28,NA,NA,CASSSLVPDTQYF,TGTGCCAGCAGTTCGCTAGTCCCAGATACGCAGTATTTT
TRBJ2-7,TRBV3-1/TRBV3-2,NA,NA,CASSRGALSYEQYF,TGTGCCAGCAGCCGTGGGGCACTATCCTACGAGCAGTACTTC
TRBJ1-3,TRBV6-5,NA,NA,CASRLQGTGNTIYF,TGTGCCAGCAGATTACAGGGAACTGGAAACACCATATATTTT
TRBJ2-5,TRBV9,NA,NA,CASSSEGDLQETQYF,TGTGCCAGCAGCTCAGAGGGGGATTTACAAGAGACCCAGTACTTC
TRBJ1-2,TRBV11-2,NA,NA,CASSLRAADYGYTF,TGTGCCAGCAGCTTGAGGGCGGCGGACTATGGCTACACCTTC
TRBJ1-4,TRBV7-9,NA,NA,CASSARGGNEKLFF,TGTGCCAGCAGCGCCAGAGGGGGTAATGAAAAACTGTTTTTT
TRBJ1-3,TRBV18,NA,NA,CASSLQGTGNTIYF,TGTGCCAGCTCGCTACAGGGAACTGGAAACACCATATATTTT
TRBJ1-2,TRBV29-1,NA,NA,CSVEDPLAGGYTF,TGCAGCGTTGAAGATCCTTTGGCGGGTGGCTACACCTTC
TRBJ2-2,TRBV12-5,TRBD2,NA,CASDPSGGSGELFF,TGTGCTAGTGACCCTAGCGGGGGGTCCGGGGAGCTGTTTTTT
TRBJ2-2,TRBV7-3,NA,NA,CASSLRSRETGELFF,TGTGCCAGCAGCTTAAGATCCAGGGAAACCGGGGAGCTGTTTTTT
TRBJ1-1,TRBV2,NA,NA,CASTLIPGLMNTEAFF,TGTGCCAGCACTCTCATTCCTGGCCTTATGAACACTGAAGCTTTCTTT